This T cell receptor (beta chain) was captured in a study of cytomegalovirus exposure and HLA in healthy donors. PCR amplification relied on 60 Vbeta primers (plus 13 Jbeta primers). Produced via immunoSEQ multiplex PCR; TCRdb's table is partial and in-frame only. The sample gives 110,000 to 150,000 clones, approximately 70% of which show up once; 2.1% is in the top ten. Trimming cost V 2 bases and J 6 bases; bases outside gene matches: 2. The CDR3 totals 13 residues. CDR1 is KGHSH and CDR2 is LQKENI in the germline V gene. This receptor was obtained from an older woman in good health and CMV-seropositive. The gene calls are TRBV18 and TRBJ2-7; 9 bases fit TRBD2. The specimen was PBMCs. CDR3: CASSPSSGIEQYF. CDR3 sequence (DNA): TGTGCCAGCTCACCATCTAGCGGGATCGAGCAGTACTTC. Combining the CDR3 with reference TRBV18 and TRBJ2-7 gives the whole variable domain NAGVMQNPRHLVRRRGQEARLRCSPMKGHSHVYWYRQLPEEGLKFMVYLQKENIIDESGMPKERFSAEFPKEGPSILRIQQVVRGDSAAYFCASSPSSGIEQYFGPGTRLTVT.